The rows below give T cell receptor beta chains drawn from one sample of a study of blood T cell repertoires in COVID-19. Data came from immunoSEQ multiplex PCR; TCRdb stores just in-frame clones and leaves some out. The profile covers around 200,000 clones, with roughly 89% appearing a single time and 0.55% to 0.8% taken by the ten largest. Source material: peripheral blood. The receptors here all came from a man aged 45-65 years with acute or convalescent COVID-19. CDR3s include the opening cysteine and the closing phenylalanine or tryptophan. Fields, in order: D gene, J gene, V gene, clone size, CDR3 protein, CDR3 DNA. D genes are given only for firm matches. Size is omitted from some rows. Given values are once, few, many or a class for expanded clones.

. TRBJ1-5 TRBV2 . CASSDWAFNQPQHF TGTGCCAGCAGTGATTGGGCATTCAATCAGCCCCAGCATTTT
TRBD2 TRBJ2-2 TRBV7-3 few CASSLGTSTGELFF TGTGCCAGCAGCCTGGGGACTAGCACCGGGGAGCTGTTTTTT
TRBD1 TRBJ1-5 TRBV19 . CASSRRQGINQPQHF TGTGCCAGTAGTAGGCGACAGGGGATCAATCAGCCCCAGCATTTT
TRBD2 TRBJ2-3 TRBV7-3 . CASSLEGRTSGNVSTDTQYF TGTGCCAGCAGCTTAGAGGGGCGGACTAGCGGGAATGTGAGCACAGATACGCAGTATTTT
. TRBJ2-6 TRBV11-2 . CASRSKAASGANVLTF TGTGCCAGCAGGTCCAAGGCGGCCTCTGGGGCCAACGTCCTGACTTTC
TRBD2 TRBJ2-1 TRBV19 . CASSNSGKGEQFF TGTGCCAGTAGTAATAGCGGGAAGGGTGAGCAGTTCTTC
TRBD1 TRBJ2-6 TRBV6-2/TRBV6-3 . CASSQTGSPSGANVLTF TGTGCCAGCAGTCAGACAGGGAGTCCGTCTGGGGCCAACGTCCTGACTTTC
. TRBJ2-2 TRBV7-2 . CASSTTASNTGELFF TGTGCCAGCAGCACGACAGCCTCGAACACCGGGGAGCTGTTTTTT
. TRBJ2-1 TRBV19 . CASSINRNEQFF TGTGCCAGTAGTATTAATCGCAATGAGCAGTTCTTC
TRBD1 TRBJ1-4 TRBV11-2 . CASSRTGGNEKLFF TGTGCCAGCAGCCGGACAGGGGGTAATGAAAAACTGTTTTTT
TRBD1 TRBJ2-1 TRBV4-1 . CASSPPGQGADEQFF TGCGCCAGCAGCCCACCGGGACAGGGGGCCGATGAGCAGTTCTTC
TRBD1 TRBJ2-7 TRBV18 . CASSPVRGLYEQYF TGTGCCAGCTCACCAGTCAGGGGGCTCTACGAGCAGTACTTC
. TRBJ1-2 TRBV28 . CASSSRQWGYTF TGTGCCAGCAGTAGCCGACAGTGGGGCTACACCTTC
TRBD1 TRBJ1-5 TRBV28 . CASSSPGQGINQPQHF TGTGCCAGCAGTTCACCGGGACAGGGGATCAATCAGCCCCAGCATTTT
. TRBJ2-7 TRBV7-2 . CASSQEWQGNEQYF TGTGCCAGCAGCCAAGAGTGGCAGGGAAACGAGCAGTACTTC
. TRBJ2-5 TRBV4-1 . CASSQGDSQTQYF TGCGCCAGCAGCCAAGGGGACTCGCAGACCCAGTACTTC
. TRBJ1-2 TRBV28 few CASSQGGSNYGYTF TGTGCCAGCTCACAAGGGGGTTCCAACTATGGCTACACCTTC
. TRBJ1-5 TRBV6-6 . CASSQQGSRNQPQHF TGTGCCAGCAGTCAACAGGGAAGTAGAAATCAGCCCCAGCATTTT
TRBD2 TRBJ2-1 TRBV5-6 few CASSLVLAGDEEQFF TGTGCCAGCAGCTTGGTACTAGCGGGAGATGAAGAGCAGTTCTTC
TRBD1 TRBJ2-1 TRBV5-1 . CASRQGQGAFNEQFF TGCGCCAGCAGGCAGGGACAGGGGGCATTCAATGAGCAGTTCTTC
TRBD2 TRBJ2-1 TRBV3-1/TRBV3-2 . CASSQDGTSLDEQFF TGTGCCAGCAGCCAAGATGGGACTAGCCTTGATGAGCAGTTCTTC
. TRBJ1-5 TRBV2 once CASSVAEGNNQPQHF TGTGCCAGCAGTGTGGCGGAGGGGAACAATCAGCCCCAGCATTTT
. TRBJ1-1 TRBV19 . CASAVGGETEAFF TGTGCCAGTGCGGTCGGGGGTGAAACTGAAGCTTTCTTT
. TRBJ1-2 TRBV7-8 . CASSRKGAHGYTF TGTGCCAGCAGCCGGAAAGGGGCCCATGGCTACACCTTC
. TRBJ1-4 TRBV15 . CATSRVYPSGEKLFF TGTGCCACCAGCAGAGTGTATCCATCGGGGGAAAAACTGTTTTTT
TRBD1 TRBJ1-4 TRBV28 . CASSLRTGVNNEKLFF TGTGCCAGCAGTTTGAGGACAGGGGTTAATAATGAAAAACTGTTTTTT
. TRBJ2-1 TRBV6-5 . CASTPRGLDNEQFF TGTGCCAGCACCCCCCGGGGGTTGGACAATGAGCAGTTCTTC
TRBD2 TRBJ2-3 TRBV5-4 . CASSLRREGGTDTQYF TGTGCCAGCAGCTTGAGGCGGGAGGGGGGCACAGATACGCAGTATTTT
TRBD1 TRBJ1-4 TRBV30 . CAWPDRGSEKLFF TGTGCCTGGCCGGACAGGGGCAGTGAAAAACTGTTTTTT
TRBD1 TRBJ1-1 TRBV4-1 once CASSHPPGQVGTEAFF TGCGCCAGCAGCCACCCTCCGGGACAGGTCGGCACTGAAGCTTTCTTT
. TRBJ1-1 TRBV5-5 . CASSLGGYEWRTGEAFF TGTGCCAGCAGCTTGGGGGGTTACGAGTGGCGAACAGGGGAAGCTTTCTTT
TRBD2 TRBJ2-3 TRBV13 . CASSFLSGGGPDTQYF TGTGCCAGCAGCTTCCTCAGCGGGGGGGGCCCAGATACGCAGTATTTT
TRBD1 TRBJ2-7 TRBV11-2 . CASSLRDRGPYEQYF TGTGCCAGCAGCTTACGGGACAGGGGTCCCTACGAGCAGTACTTC
. TRBJ2-1 TRBV29-1 once CSVELRHYNEQFF TGCAGCGTTGAACTCAGGCACTACAATGAGCAGTTCTTC
. TRBJ2-7 TRBV5-1 . CASSELQGPSYEQYF TGCGCCAGCAGCGAGCTCCAGGGGCCCTCCTACGAGCAGTACTTC
TRBD1 TRBJ1-5 TRBV2 . CASSPGTGGRDQPQHF TGTGCCAGCAGCCCCGGGACAGGGGGCCGGGATCAGCCCCAGCATTTT
TRBD1 TRBJ1-5 TRBV18 . CASSPNGQGAGQPQHF TGTGCCAGCTCACCGAATGGACAGGGGGCAGGGCAGCCCCAGCATTTT
TRBD1 TRBJ1-2 TRBV9 . CASSVALGQGNYGYTF TGTGCCAGCAGCGTAGCCCTCGGACAGGGCAACTATGGCTACACCTTC
TRBD1 TRBJ2-2 TRBV10-2 . CASSRDSNTGELFF TGCGCCAGCAGCCGGGACAGTAACACCGGGGAGCTGTTTTTT
. TRBJ1-6 TRBV30 . CAWSADESWRSPLHF TGTGCCTGGAGTGCCGACGAAAGCTGGCGGTCACCCCTCCACTTT
. TRBJ1-4 TRBV7-8 . CASSPGTTTNEKLFF TGTGCCAGCAGCCCAGGGACAACAACTAATGAAAAACTGTTTTTT
. TRBJ1-5 TRBV28 . CASSVTHRAGQPQHF TGTGCCAGCAGTGTCACCCACAGGGCGGGCCAGCCCCAGCATTTT
TRBD2 TRBJ2-1 TRBV9 . CASSSTSGSYNEQFF TGTGCCAGCAGTTCTACTAGCGGGAGTTACAATGAGCAGTTCTTC
. TRBJ1-1 TRBV28 . CASSLSSGGATEAFF TGTGCCAGCAGTTTATCTTCCGGGGGGGCCACTGAAGCTTTCTTT
. TRBJ1-3 TRBV13 . CASSLTGDPNGNTIYF TGTGCCAGCAGCTTGACGGGGGACCCCAACGGAAACACCATATATTTT
TRBD1 TRBJ1-1 TRBV18 . CASSLTGENTEAFF TGTGCCAGCTCACTGACAGGGGAAAACACTGAAGCTTTCTTT
TRBD1 TRBJ2-7 TRBV5-1 . CASSLAFGTAYEQYF TGCGCCAGCAGCTTGGCCTTTGGGACAGCCTACGAGCAGTACTTC
TRBD1 TRBJ2-1 TRBV30 . CAFGQGANNEQFF TGTGCCTTCGGACAGGGGGCTAACAATGAGCAGTTCTTC
TRBD2 TRBJ2-5 TRBV29-1 . CSVPREGQETQYF TGCAGCGTCCCCAGGGAGGGACAAGAGACCCAGTACTTC
TRBD1 TRBJ1-5 TRBV27 . CASSLGTGSNQPQHF TGTGCCAGCAGTTTAGGGACAGGGAGTAATCAGCCCCAGCATTTT
. TRBJ2-1 TRBV11-2 few CASSLDPSENEQFF TGTGCCAGCAGCTTAGATCCGAGCGAGAATGAGCAGTTCTTC
TRBD2 TRBJ2-1 TRBV19 . CASSIGGRGSYNEQFF TGTGCCAGTAGTATCGGCGGGAGAGGATCCTACAATGAGCAGTTCTTC
TRBD1 TRBJ2-7 TRBV9 . CASSVATGDRGYEQYF TGTGCCAGCAGCGTAGCTACGGGGGACAGGGGGTACGAGCAGTACTTC
TRBD1 TRBJ1-6 TRBV18 few CASSPGQVRGSPLHF TGTGCCAGCTCACCTGGACAGGTTCGGGGTTCACCCCTCCACTTT
. TRBJ2-6 TRBV2 . CASSPGFGYSGANVLTF TGTGCCAGCAGCCCAGGGTTTGGCTACTCTGGGGCCAACGTCCTGACTTTC